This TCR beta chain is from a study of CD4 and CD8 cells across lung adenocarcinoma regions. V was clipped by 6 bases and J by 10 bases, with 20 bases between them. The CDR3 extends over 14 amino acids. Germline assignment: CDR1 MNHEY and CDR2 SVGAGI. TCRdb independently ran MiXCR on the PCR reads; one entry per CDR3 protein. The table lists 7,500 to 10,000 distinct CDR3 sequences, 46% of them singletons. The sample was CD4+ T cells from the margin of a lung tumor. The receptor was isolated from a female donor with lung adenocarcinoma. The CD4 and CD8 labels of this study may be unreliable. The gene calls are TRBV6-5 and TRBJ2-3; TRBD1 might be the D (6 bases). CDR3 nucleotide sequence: TGTGCCAGCAGATACAACAGGGTGGCCGGGGCGCAGTATTTT. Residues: CASRYNRVAGAQYF.